The table lists the clone carrying this T cell receptor (beta chain) with a few counts. The target antigen is unknown. Trimming pared 5 bases from V and 0 bases from J, leaving 13 bases between. The CDR3 has 15 residues. CDR1 is LNHDA, CDR2 SQIVND, per germline (reference sequence). The source of the sample is a study of T cell repertoires in cytomegalovirus infection. At the level of the study: Public TCR beta signatures indicated both CMV infection and matching HLA type. Study-wide results and caveats: HLA-C-restricted CMV clonotypes gave the most frequent clonotype in two of eight donors. Carriers of CMV plus the relevant HLA were identified by cumulative public TCR beta family frequency.

TCRdb recomputed calls from the reads with MiXCR, one row per CDR3 protein. The sample records approximately 200,000 distinct CDR3 sequences, 28% being singletons. This chain joins TRBV19 and TRBJ1-1; D is unresolved. The sample consisted of PBMCs. This clonotype originated in a human donor in good health (CMV status not recorded). Some clones in this sample may be carry-over from other donors' samples. The CDR3 region is CASSRAPGMNTEAFF. Written as DNA, the CDR3 is TGTGCCAGTAGTCGAGCGCCGGGAATGAACACTGAAGCTTTCTTT.